A single sample is the source of the 14 T cell receptor beta chains below, sequenced in a study of response to subunit inactivated influenza vaccine. One entry per CDR3 protein, called by TCRdb with MiXCR from the RT-PCR reads. The table includes 500,000 or so distinct CDR3 sequences, about 17% detected once. This specimen consisted of CD4+ T cells sorted from PBMCs, obtained roughly 24 months after vaccination. The receptors were gathered from a man between 50 and 70 years old who received an inactivated influenza vaccine.

The chain carries TRBV29-1 and TRBJ2-1; weak D call: TRBD2 (5 bases). V was cut by 6 bases and J by 0 bases, with 15 bases left in between. The CDR3 contains 15 residues. Per germline, CDR1 SQVTM and CDR2 ANQGSEA. This CDR3 reads CSVEEGRRSYNEQFF. CDR3 DNA sequence: TGCAGCGTGGAGGAAGGGCGCCGCTCCTACAATGAGCAGTTCTTC.

This clonotype was picked up a small number of times. The rearrangement links TRBV28 to TRBJ2-7; the match to TRBD1 covers 10 bases. The CDR3 length is 15 residues. The ends lost 6 bases at V and 1 base at J; junction bases unmatched: 6. Germline V gene lookup returns CDR1 MDHEN and CDR2 SYDVKM. In nucleotides, the CDR3 is TGTGCCAGCAGGTCTCCGGGACAGGGGTCCTACGAGCAGTACTTC. As protein: CASRSPGQGSYEQYF.

This clonotype was seen only a few times. The chain combines TRBV9 with TRBJ2-1; weak D call: TRBD2 (5 bases). Trimming pared 4 bases from V and 4 bases from J, leaving 12 bases between. The CDR3 runs 14 residues. Germline V lookup: CDR1 SGDLS, CDR2 YYNGEE. Here the CDR3 reads CASSPRAEYNEQFF. The CDR3 nucleotides read TGTGCCAGCAGCCCTAGAGCGGAGTACAATGAGCAGTTCTTC.

This clonotype was found a few times. The chain employs TRBV10-3 and TRBJ2-2; D is unresolved. The CDR3 covers 15 residues. Germline V CDR1 and CDR2: ENHRY, SYGVKD. Trimming left V 2 bases short and J 1 base short, with 8 bases between. CDR3 coding DNA: TGTGCCATCAGTGAGAACGGATTGAACACCGGGGAGCTGTTTTTT. Translating gives CAISENGLNTGELFF.

The rearrangement links TRBV11-2 to TRBJ2-7, with a possible D match to TRBD1 (5 bases). Germline V gene data show CDR1 as SGHAT and CDR2 as FQNNGV. CDR3 length: 14 residues. V gave up 0 bases and J gave up 1 base, with 7 bases separating them. DNA for the CDR3: TGTGCCAGCAGCTTAGAGCGACAGTCCTACGAGCAGTACTTC. Translating gives CASSLERQSYEQYF.

Only a few counts were recorded for this clonotype. V is TRBV5-1 and J is TRBJ1-4; D unresolved. Germline CDR1 SGHRS, CDR2 YFSETQ. V was clipped by 0 bases and J by 5 bases, with 8 bases between them. This CDR3 has 14 residues. The CDR3 sequence is CASSLVGRNEKLFF. As DNA, the CDR3 is TGCGCCAGCAGCTTGGTTGGTCGAAATGAAAAACTGTTTTTT.

V gene TRBV20-1 combines with J gene TRBJ1-1; D possibly corresponds to TRBD1 (5 bases). CDR1 and CDR2 from the germline V gene are DFQATT and SNEGSKA (reference sequence). CDR3 length equals 12 residues. V shed 6 bases and J shed 2 bases, with 10 bases lying between them. CDR3 DNA: TGCAGTGCGATGGGGCCCAACACTGAAGCTTTCTTT. This sequence encodes CSAMGPNTEAFF.

This clonotype was seen more than once but under ten times. The chain joins TRBV19 to TRBJ2-2; D uncertain. The CDR3 covers 12 residues. Per the germline V gene, CDR1 is LNHDA and CDR2 is SQIVND (reference sequence). The germline V and J ends were trimmed by 9 bases and 7 bases, with 12 bases remaining between them. In DNA, the CDR3 is TGTGCCAGCGGAATGATGGTCGGGGAGCTGTTTTTT. The encoded protein is CASGMMVGELFF.

Only a few counts were recorded for this clonotype. This chain joins TRBV5-1 and TRBJ2-5; the match to TRBD1 covers 7 bases. The CDR3 is made up of 17 amino acids. V gave up 0 bases and J gave up 4 bases; unmatched junction bases: 12. Germline-derived CDR1 and CDR2 are SGHRS and YFSETQ. The CDR3 DNA reads as TGCGCCAGCAGCTTGGGCGCTGTAGTCAGGGGGTCAGAGACCCAGTACTTC. Its translation: CASSLGAVVRGSETQYF.

The V call is TRBV18, the J call TRBJ2-1, with no clear D. Germline V gene sequence: CDR1 KGHSH, CDR2 LQKENI. The CDR3 is made up of 14 amino acids. Trimming left V 2 bases short and J 3 bases short, with 8 bases between. The CDR3 sequence is CASSPAQVYNEQFF. DNA of the CDR3: TGTGCCAGCTCACCAGCCCAGGTCTACAATGAGCAGTTCTTC.

The chain links TRBV6-1 to TRBJ2-1; 15 bases align to TRBD2. The trim removed 4 bases at V and 2 bases at J, leaving 0 bases unmatched. The CDR3 is 16 residues long. Germline CDR1 is MNHNS and CDR2 is SASEGT. In nucleotides, the CDR3 is TGTGCCAGCAGTGGGACTAGCGGGGGGGCCTACAATGAGCAGTTCTTC. This codes for CASSGTSGGAYNEQFF.

This chain joins TRBV6-1 and TRBJ2-7; D might be TRBD1 (7 bases). Germline V gene sequence: CDR1 MNHNS, CDR2 SASEGT. V gave up 3 bases and J gave up 3 bases, with 15 bases separating them. This CDR3 has 15 amino acids. CDR3 sequence (DNA): TGTGCCAGCAGTGACAGCCCCCAGGGGGGCTACGAGCAGTACTTC. This translates into CASSDSPQGGYEQYF.

The V gene is TRBV30, the J gene TRBJ1-5; D ambiguous. The CDR3 extends over 13 amino acids. Trimming shortened V by 2 bases and J by 4 bases, and 9 bases separated the two germline ends. The germline gives CDR1 GTSNPN, CDR2 SVGIG (reference sequence). The CDR3 DNA follows: TGTGCCTGGAGTCGAGGTTTAAATCAGCCCCAGCATTTT. It translates to CAWSRGLNQPQHF.

The genes are TRBV2 and TRBJ1-1; tentatively, D is TRBD1 (5 bases). The V and J ends lost 10 bases and 5 bases respectively, with 17 bases between them. The germline V gene has CDR1 SNHLY and CDR2 FYNNEI. This CDR3 contains 13 residues. CDR3 amino acids: CAIKKGSVTEAFF. For the CDR3, the DNA is TGTGCCATCAAGAAGGGGAGCGTTACTGAAGCTTTCTTT. Variable domain in full (rest from reference TRBV2 and TRBJ1-1): EPEVTQTPSHQVTQMGQEVILRCVPISNHLYFYWYRQILGQKVEFLVSFYNNEISEKSEIFDDQFSVERPDGSNFTLKIRSTKLEDSAMYFCAIKKGSVTEAFFGQGTRLTVV.